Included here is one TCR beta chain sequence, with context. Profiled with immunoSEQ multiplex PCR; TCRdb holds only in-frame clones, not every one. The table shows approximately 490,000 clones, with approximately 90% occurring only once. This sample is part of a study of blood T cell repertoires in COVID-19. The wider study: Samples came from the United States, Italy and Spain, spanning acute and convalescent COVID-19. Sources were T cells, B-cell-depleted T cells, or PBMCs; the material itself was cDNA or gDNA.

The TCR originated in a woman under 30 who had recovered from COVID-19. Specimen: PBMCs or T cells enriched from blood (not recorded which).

The CDR3 region is CASSLSASQDIQYF. DNA of the CDR3: TGTGCCAGCAGCTTGTCCGCTAGCCAAGACATTCAGTACTTC. The J gene is TRBJ2-4, the V gene TRBV7-2; a possible D gene is TRBD2 (5 bases). Germline CDR1 SGHTA, CDR2 FQGNSA. V dropped 3 bases and J dropped 8 bases, with 14 bases sitting between them. The CDR3 has 14 residues.